A selection of T cell receptor beta chains follows, all from one sample in a study of blood T cells in healthy people across ages. TCRdb passed the 5' RACE reads through MiXCR, listing each CDR3 protein once. The sample includes over a million distinct CDR3 sequences, around 25% of them seen just once. These sequences were also reported in another study, on T cells of mothers and their children.

The source material was blood. Source of these receptors: a girl aged 2 to 9 in good health. Both conserved end residues are part of each CDR3. D genes are given only for firm matches. Expanded clones are given a class, and other clones once, few, many or no size at all.

J gene | V gene | clone size | D gene | CDR3 protein | CDR3 DNA
TRBJ2-7 | TRBV11-2 | NA | TRBD1 | CASRAPGTGRYEQYF | TGTGCCAGCAGGGCTCCCGGGACAGGGAGGTACGAGCAGTACTTC
TRBJ2-4 | TRBV21-1 | NA | NA | CATSMGQVLSWAKNIQYF | TGTGCCACCAGCATGGGACAGGTGTTATCTTGGGCCAAAAACATTCAGTACTTC
TRBJ2-3 | TRBV12-5 | few | TRBD2 | CASDGREGRRVDTQYF | TGTGCTAGTGACGGTCGGGAGGGCAGACGAGTGGATACGCAGTATTTT
TRBJ2-5 | TRBV5-1 | few | TRBD1 | CASSLASAGQGKYF | TGCGCCAGCAGCCTAGCCTCTGCGGGACAGGGGAAGTACTTC
TRBJ1-2 | TRBV29-1 | NA | NA | CSVEAQQAYYGYTF | TGCAGCGTTGAAGCCCAACAGGCCTACTATGGCTACACCTTC
TRBJ2-7 | TRBV20-1 | NA | TRBD2 | CSAGASGSSYEQYF | TGCAGTGCTGGGGCTAGCGGGAGCTCCTACGAGCAGTACTTC
TRBJ1-4 | TRBV20-1 | few | TRBD1 | CSALSGGGREKLFF | TGCAGTGCCCTTTCAGGGGGTGGACGAGAAAAACTGTTTTTT
TRBJ2-1 | TRBV5-1 | NA | TRBD2 | CASSSEAVSGMNGEQFF | TGCGCCAGCAGCTCCGAGGCGGTTAGCGGGATGAACGGTGAGCAGTTCTTC
TRBJ2-7 | TRBV29-1 | NA | TRBD1 | CSVDGTALGEQYF | TGCAGCGTTGATGGGACAGCCCTGGGCGAGCAGTACTTC
TRBJ2-7 | TRBV28 | few | NA | CASSPLGTASYEQYF | TGTGCCAGCAGCCCTCTCGGGACGGCCTCCTACGAGCAGTACTTC
TRBJ2-7 | TRBV5-5 | NA | TRBD2 | CASSSTLAETYEQYF | TGTGCCAGCAGCTCAACACTAGCGGAAACCTACGAGCAGTACTTC
TRBJ1-1 | TRBV11-2 | NA | NA | CASSLEWRGRTEAFF | TGTGCCAGCAGCTTAGAGTGGCGGGGGCGTACTGAAGCTTTCTTT
TRBJ1-1 | TRBV7-2 | NA | TRBD1 | CASSPRPMGQGARITEAFF | TGTGCCAGCAGCCCCCGGCCTATGGGACAGGGGGCGAGGATAACTGAAGCTTTCTTT
TRBJ1-2 | TRBV7-9 | few | TRBD1 | CASSKGTANYGYTF | TGTGCCAGCAGCAAAGGGACAGCCAACTATGGCTACACCTTC
TRBJ2-5 | TRBV12-3/TRBV12-4 | few | NA | CASSNLFLPQETQYF | TGTGCCAGCAGCAACCTGTTCCTACCTCAAGAGACCCAGTACTTC
TRBJ2-3 | TRBV6-1 | NA | NA | CASSDGIAGTSTDTQYF | TGTGCCAGCAGTGATGGTATTGCGGGGACAAGCACAGATACGCAGTATTTT
TRBJ1-4 | TRBV11-3 | few | NA | CASSLGGESPNEKLFF | TGTGCCAGCAGCTTAGGGGGAGAGAGCCCTAATGAAAAACTGTTTTTT
TRBJ2-7 | TRBV10-3 | few | NA | CAISGTGVNEQYF | TGTGCCATCAGTGGCACCGGAGTTAACGAGCAGTACTTC
TRBJ2-7 | TRBV28 | few | NA | CASRFQGLRVEQYF | TGTGCCAGCAGATTCCAAGGTCTAAGGGTCGAGCAGTACTTC
TRBJ1-2 | TRBV6-6 | NA | NA | CASSPRTYYGYTF | TGTGCCAGCAGCCCGAGGACGTACTATGGCTACACCTTC
TRBJ1-2 | TRBV20-1 | few | TRBD1 | CSAGDRGQRGYTF | TGCAGTGCTGGTGACAGGGGGCAACGAGGCTACACCTTC
TRBJ1-6 | TRBV20-1 | NA | NA | CSAVGGPNNSPLHF | TGCAGTGCCGTTGGGGGACCTAATAATTCACCCCTCCACTTT
TRBJ1-2 | TRBV5-1 | NA | NA | CASSSEAGATAIYGYTF | TGCGCCAGCAGCTCGGAAGCGGGCGCTACGGCGATCTATGGCTACACCTTC
TRBJ2-7 | TRBV4-2 | few | TRBD2 | CASSQESGSHYEQYF | TGTGCCAGCAGCCAAGAAAGCGGGAGCCACTACGAGCAGTACTTC
TRBJ2-1 | TRBV12-3/TRBV12-4 | NA | TRBD2 | CASSRSGGYDNEQFF | TGTGCCAGCAGTCGTAGCGGGGGGTACGACAATGAGCAGTTCTTC
TRBJ2-5 | TRBV12-3/TRBV12-4 | many | NA | CASSLNLRETQYF | TGTGCCAGCAGTTTAAATCTTAGAGAGACCCAGTACTTC